These T cell receptor beta chains were read from a single sample in a study of blood T cell repertoires in COVID-19. Using immunoSEQ multiplex PCR, the repertoire was profiled, and TCRdb retains in-frame clones only, with some absent. The data show about 220,000 clones, about 83% seen once. The sequencing sample was made of peripheral blood. The receptors were sampled from a woman in her thirties or forties with active or convalescent COVID-19. The CDR3 runs from the conserved cysteine through the conserved F or W. The D gene is left open where the match is weak. Some rows mark clone size as missing; the rest say once, few, many or name a class of expanded clone.

j_gene	d_gene	v_gene	abundance	CDR3aa	CDR3nt
TRBJ1-4	.	TRBV15	.	CATSREEGLGRGNEKLFF	TGTGCCACCAGCAGAGAGGAGGGACTGGGACGGGGGAATGAAAAACTGTTTTTT
TRBJ1-1	TRBD1	TRBV30	.	CAWAGQGALNTEAFF	TGTGCCTGGGCAGGACAGGGGGCCCTGAACACTGAAGCTTTCTTT
TRBJ2-2	TRBD1	TRBV7-6	once	CASSPDRGGSGELFF	TGTGCCAGCAGCCCGGACAGGGGTGGAAGCGGGGAGCTGTTTTTT
TRBJ2-5	TRBD2	TRBV5-1	.	CASREGRGQETQYF	TGCGCCAGCAGGGAGGGGCGGGGGCAAGAGACCCAGTACTTC
TRBJ2-2	.	TRBV24-1	.	CATSGRSGNTGELFF	TGTGCCACCAGTGGGAGGTCTGGAAACACCGGGGAGCTGTTTTTT
TRBJ2-2	TRBD1	TRBV10-3	.	CAISGTGARTGELFF	TGTGCCATCAGCGGTACAGGGGCGAGAACCGGGGAGCTGTTTTTT
TRBJ2-7	.	TRBV7-8	.	CASSLGGGVYEQYF	TGTGCCAGCAGCTTAGGAGGGGGGGTCTACGAGCAGTACTTC
TRBJ2-3	.	TRBV9	.	CASSVNRVGRTGSTDTQYF	TGTGCCAGCAGCGTCAACCGGGTCGGCCGCACGGGATCCACAGATACGCAGTATTTT
TRBJ2-7	.	TRBV27	.	CASKFGGPPYYEQYF	TGTGCCAGCAAGTTCGGGGGGCCACCCTACTACGAGCAGTACTTC
TRBJ2-2	TRBD2	TRBV9	.	CASSVGLAGFGELFF	TGTGCCAGCAGCGTAGGTCTAGCGGGATTCGGGGAGCTGTTTTTT
TRBJ1-1	TRBD1	TRBV10-1	.	CATHPGQGLNTEAFF	TGCGCCACACACCCTGGACAGGGATTGAACACTGAAGCTTTCTTT
TRBJ2-1	TRBD2	TRBV2	.	CASSVPGLASGDEQFF	TGTGCCAGCAGCGTCCCGGGACTAGCAAGTGGTGATGAGCAGTTCTTC
TRBJ1-5	TRBD1	TRBV30	few	CAWSGLTGTGQPQHF	TGTGCCTGGAGTGGCCTGACAGGGACTGGTCAGCCCCAGCATTTT
TRBJ2-7	.	TRBV28	.	CASSPGGWVVYEQYF	TGTGCCAGCAGTCCAGGAGGGTGGGTCGTCTACGAGCAGTACTTC
TRBJ1-2	.	TRBV27	.	CASRAGVAIWGGDYGYTF	TGTGCCAGCCGAGCTGGCGTGGCGATTTGGGGGGGTGACTATGGCTACACCTTC
TRBJ1-3	TRBD1	TRBV2	.	CASSTGEGNTIYF	TGTGCCAGCAGTACAGGGGAGGGAAACACCATATATTTT
TRBJ1-2	TRBD1	TRBV4-2	.	CASSPRTGTYGYTF	TGTGCCAGCAGCCCCCGGACAGGGACCTATGGCTACACCTTC
TRBJ1-5	.	TRBV28	.	CASTLGGGNQPQHF	TGTGCCAGCACCCTAGGGGGGGGCAATCAGCCCCAGCATTTT
TRBJ1-4	.	TRBV4-3	.	CASSQEGGGPATNEKLFF	TGCGCCAGCAGCCAAGAAGGGGGGGGACCAGCAACTAATGAAAAACTGTTTTTT
TRBJ1-1	.	TRBV19	few	CASSWPGSLNTEAFF	TGTGCCAGTAGCTGGCCCGGGAGCCTGAACACTGAAGCTTTCTTT
TRBJ1-2	.	TRBV2	.	CASSPGRDGYTF	TGTGCCAGCAGTCCCGGGAGGGATGGCTACACCTTC